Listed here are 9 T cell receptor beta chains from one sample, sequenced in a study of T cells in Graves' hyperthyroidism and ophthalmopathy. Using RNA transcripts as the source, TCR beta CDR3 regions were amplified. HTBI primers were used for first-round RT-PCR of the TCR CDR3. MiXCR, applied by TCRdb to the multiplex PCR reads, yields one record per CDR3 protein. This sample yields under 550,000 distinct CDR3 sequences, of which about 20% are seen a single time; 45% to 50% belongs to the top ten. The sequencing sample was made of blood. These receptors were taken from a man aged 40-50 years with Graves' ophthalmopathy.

The CDR3 nucleotides are TGTGCCAGCAGCGGACAGGATCCTTATTCACCCCTCCACTTT. Amino acid sequence: CASSGQDPYSPLHF. The chain carries TRBV6-2 or TRBV6-3 and TRBJ1-6; 7 bases align to TRBD1. The CDR3 length is 14 residues. The germline V gene encodes CDR1 MNHEY and CDR2 SVGEGT. The V and J ends lost 6 bases and 8 bases, in that order; junction bases with no gene match: 7.

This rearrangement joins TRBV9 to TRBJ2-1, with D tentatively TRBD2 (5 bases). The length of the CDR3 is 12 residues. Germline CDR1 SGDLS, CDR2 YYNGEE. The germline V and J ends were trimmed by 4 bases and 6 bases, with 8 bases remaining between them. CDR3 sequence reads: CASSRGSNEQFF. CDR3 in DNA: TGTGCCAGCAGCCGGGGATCCAATGAGCAGTTCTTC.

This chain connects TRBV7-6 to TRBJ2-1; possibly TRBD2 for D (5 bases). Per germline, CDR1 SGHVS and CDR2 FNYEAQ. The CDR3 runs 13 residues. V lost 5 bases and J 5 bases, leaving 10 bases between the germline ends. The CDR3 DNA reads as TGTGCCAGCAGCGACGGACTGAACAATGAGCAGTTCTTC. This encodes CASSDGLNNEQFF.

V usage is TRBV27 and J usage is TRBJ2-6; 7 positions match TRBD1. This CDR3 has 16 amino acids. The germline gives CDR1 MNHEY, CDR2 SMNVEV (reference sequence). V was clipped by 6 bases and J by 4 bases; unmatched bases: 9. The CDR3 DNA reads TGTGCCAGCAGCCGAGACAGGGTAATCGGGGCCAACGTCCTGACTTTC. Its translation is CASSRDRVIGANVLTF.

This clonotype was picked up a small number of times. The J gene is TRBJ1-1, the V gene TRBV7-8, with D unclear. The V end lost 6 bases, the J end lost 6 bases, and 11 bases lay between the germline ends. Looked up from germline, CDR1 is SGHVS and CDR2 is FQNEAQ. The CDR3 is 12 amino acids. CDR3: CASSHPLAEAFF. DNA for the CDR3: TGTGCCAGCAGTCATCCGCTTGCTGAAGCTTTCTTT. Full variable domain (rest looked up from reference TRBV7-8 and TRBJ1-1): GAGVSQSPRYKVAKRGQDVALRCDPISGHVSLFWYQQALGQGPEFLTYFQNEAQLDKSGLPSDRFFAERPEGSVSTLKIQRTQQEDSAVYLCASSHPLAEAFFGQGTRLTVV.

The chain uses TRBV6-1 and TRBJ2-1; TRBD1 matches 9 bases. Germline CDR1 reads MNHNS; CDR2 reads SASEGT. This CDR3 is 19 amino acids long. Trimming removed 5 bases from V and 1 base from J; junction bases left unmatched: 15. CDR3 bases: TGTGCCAGCAGTATTTACAGGGGGCGATCCCCGGGGTCCTACAATGAGCAGTTCTTC. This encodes CASSIYRGRSPGSYNEQFF.

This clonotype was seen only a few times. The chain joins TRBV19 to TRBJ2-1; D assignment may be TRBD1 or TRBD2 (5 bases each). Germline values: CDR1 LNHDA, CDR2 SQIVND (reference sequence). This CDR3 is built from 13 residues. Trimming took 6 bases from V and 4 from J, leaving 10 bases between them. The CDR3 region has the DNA TGTGCCAGTAGGGGGACGGTATACAATGAGCAGTTCTTC. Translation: CASRGTVYNEQFF.

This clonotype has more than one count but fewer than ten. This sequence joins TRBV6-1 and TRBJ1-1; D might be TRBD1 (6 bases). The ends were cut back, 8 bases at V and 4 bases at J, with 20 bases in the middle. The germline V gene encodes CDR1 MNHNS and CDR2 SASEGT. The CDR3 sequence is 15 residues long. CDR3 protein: CASRAATGRGTEAFF. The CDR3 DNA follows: TGTGCCAGCCGAGCCGCAACAGGGCGGGGCACTGAAGCTTTCTTT.

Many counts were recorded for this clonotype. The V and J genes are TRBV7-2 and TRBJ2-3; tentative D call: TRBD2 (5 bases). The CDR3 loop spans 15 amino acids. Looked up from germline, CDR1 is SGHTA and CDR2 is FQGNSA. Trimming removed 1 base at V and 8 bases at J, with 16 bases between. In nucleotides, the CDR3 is TGTGCCAGCAGCTTAGAAGAGGGTACTAGATCTACGCAGTATTTT. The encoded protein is CASSLEEGTRSTQYF.